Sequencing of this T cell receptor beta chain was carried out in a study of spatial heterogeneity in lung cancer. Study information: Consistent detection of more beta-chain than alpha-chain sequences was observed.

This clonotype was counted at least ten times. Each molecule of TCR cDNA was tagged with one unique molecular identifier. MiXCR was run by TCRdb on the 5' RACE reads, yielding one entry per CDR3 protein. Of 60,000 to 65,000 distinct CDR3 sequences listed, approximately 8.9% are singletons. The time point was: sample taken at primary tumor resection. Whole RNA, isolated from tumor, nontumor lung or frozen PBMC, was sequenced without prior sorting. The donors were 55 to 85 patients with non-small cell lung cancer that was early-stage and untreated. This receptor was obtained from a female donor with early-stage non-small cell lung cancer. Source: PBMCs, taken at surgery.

The DNA of the CDR3 is TGTGCCAGCCGGGGGAGGCCCCAGCATTTT. It codes for CASRGRPQHF. This chain uses TRBV14 with TRBJ1-5; weak D call: TRBD1 (5 bases). Trimming removed 8 bases from V and 9 bases from J, with 8 bases in between. The CDR3 runs 10 residues. Per germline, CDR1 SGHDN and CDR2 FVKESK.